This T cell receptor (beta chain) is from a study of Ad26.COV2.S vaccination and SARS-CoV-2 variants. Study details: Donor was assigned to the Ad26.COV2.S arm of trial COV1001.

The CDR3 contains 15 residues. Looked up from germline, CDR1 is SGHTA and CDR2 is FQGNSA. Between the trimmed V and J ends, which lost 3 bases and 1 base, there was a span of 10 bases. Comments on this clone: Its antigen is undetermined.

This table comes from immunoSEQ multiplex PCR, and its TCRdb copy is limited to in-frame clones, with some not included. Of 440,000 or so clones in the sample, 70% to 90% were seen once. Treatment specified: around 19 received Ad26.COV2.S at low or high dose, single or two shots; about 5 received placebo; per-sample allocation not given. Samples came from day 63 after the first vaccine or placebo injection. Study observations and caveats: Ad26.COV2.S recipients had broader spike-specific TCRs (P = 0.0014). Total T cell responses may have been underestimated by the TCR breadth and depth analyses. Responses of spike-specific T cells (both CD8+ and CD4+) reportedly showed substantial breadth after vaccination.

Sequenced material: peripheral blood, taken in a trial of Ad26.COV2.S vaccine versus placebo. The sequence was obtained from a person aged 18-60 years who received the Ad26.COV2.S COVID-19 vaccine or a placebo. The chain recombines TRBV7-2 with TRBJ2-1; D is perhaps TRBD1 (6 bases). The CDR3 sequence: CASSFRTDSYNEQFF. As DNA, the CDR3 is TGTGCCAGCAGCTTCCGGACAGATTCCTACAATGAGCAGTTCTTC. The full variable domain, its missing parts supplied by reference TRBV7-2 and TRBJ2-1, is GAGVSQSPSNKVTEKGKDVELRCDPISGHTALYWYRQSLGQGLEFLIYFQGNSAPDKSGLPSDRFSAERTGGSVSTLTIQRTQQEDSAVYLCASSFRTDSYNEQFFGPGTRLTVL.